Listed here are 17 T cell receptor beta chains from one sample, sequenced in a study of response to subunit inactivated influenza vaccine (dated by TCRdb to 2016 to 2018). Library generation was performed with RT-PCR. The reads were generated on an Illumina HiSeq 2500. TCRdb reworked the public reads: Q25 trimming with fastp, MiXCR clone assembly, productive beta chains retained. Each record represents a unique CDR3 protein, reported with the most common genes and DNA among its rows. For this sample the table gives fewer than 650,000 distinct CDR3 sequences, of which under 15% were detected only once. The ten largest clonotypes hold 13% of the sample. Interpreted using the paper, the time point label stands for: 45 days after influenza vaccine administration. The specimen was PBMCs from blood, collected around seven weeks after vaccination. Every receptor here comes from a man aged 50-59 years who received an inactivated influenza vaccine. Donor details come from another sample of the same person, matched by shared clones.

The CDR3 loop is CASSFKQYYEQYF. Here the CDR3 DNA reads TGTGCCAGCAGTTTCAAGCAGTACTACGAGCAGTACTTC. The chain employs TRBV27 and TRBJ2-7, with D hard to call. Between the trimmed V and J ends, which lost 3 bases and 3 bases, there was a span of 9 bases. The length of the CDR3 is 13 residues. Looked up from germline, CDR1 is MNHEY and CDR2 is SMNVEV (reference sequence).

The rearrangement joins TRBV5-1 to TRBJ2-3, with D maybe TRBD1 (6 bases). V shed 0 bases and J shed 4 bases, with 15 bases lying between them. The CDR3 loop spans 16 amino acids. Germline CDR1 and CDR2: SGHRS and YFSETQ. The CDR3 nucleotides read TGCGCCAGCAGCTTGGCCGGGCAGGGGTTCCCAGATACGCAGTATTTT. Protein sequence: CASSLAGQGFPDTQYF.

DNA of the CDR3: TGTGCCATCAGAGACAGGGACCCTGATGGCTACACCTTC. Its translation: CAIRDRDPDGYTF. The chain has TRBV10-3 and TRBJ1-2, with 7 nucleotides matching TRBD1. This CDR3 region has 13 residues. Unmatched junction bases numbered 7, after V lost 6 bases and J lost 6 bases. Germline V CDR1 and CDR2: ENHRY, SYGVKD.

The CDR3 sequence: CASSKLLLGTLNTEAFF. Here the CDR3 DNA reads TGTGCCAGCAGCAAACTTCTTTTGGGTACACTAAACACTGAAGCTTTCTTT. The gene calls are TRBV21-1 and TRBJ1-1. TRBV21-1 is a pseudogene locus. The CDR3 length is 17 residues.

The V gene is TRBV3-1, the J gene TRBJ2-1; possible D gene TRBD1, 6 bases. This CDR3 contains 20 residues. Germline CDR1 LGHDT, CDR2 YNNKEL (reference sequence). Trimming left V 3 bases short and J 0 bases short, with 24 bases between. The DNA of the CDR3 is TGTGCCAGCAGCCACGTATCCCGTATGAGGACAGAAGTCTCCTACAATGAGCAGTTCTTC. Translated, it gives CASSHVSRMRTEVSYNEQFF.

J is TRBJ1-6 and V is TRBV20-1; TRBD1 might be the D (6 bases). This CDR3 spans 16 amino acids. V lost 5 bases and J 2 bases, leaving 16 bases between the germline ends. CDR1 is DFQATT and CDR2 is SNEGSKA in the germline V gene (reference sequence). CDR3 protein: CSAGLRGYAYNSPLHF. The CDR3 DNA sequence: TGCAGTGCTGGGCTCAGGGGTTATGCCTATAATTCACCCCTCCACTTT.

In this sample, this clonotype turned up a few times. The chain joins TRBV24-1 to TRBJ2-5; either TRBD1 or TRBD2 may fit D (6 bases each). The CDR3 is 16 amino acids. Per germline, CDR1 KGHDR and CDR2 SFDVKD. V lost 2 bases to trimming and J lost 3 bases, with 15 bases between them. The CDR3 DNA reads TGTGCCACCAGTGATTCCGGGGGCGTTAAGGAAGAGACCCAGTACTTC. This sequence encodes CATSDSGGVKEETQYF.

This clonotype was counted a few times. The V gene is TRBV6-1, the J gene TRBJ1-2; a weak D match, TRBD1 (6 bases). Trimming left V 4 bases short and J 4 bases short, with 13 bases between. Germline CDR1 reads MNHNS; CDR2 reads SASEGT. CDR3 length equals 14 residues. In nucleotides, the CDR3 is TGTGCCAGCAGTGCCGCACAGGGCCCCTATGGCTACACCTTC. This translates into CASSAAQGPYGYTF.

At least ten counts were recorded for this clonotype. This CDR3 reads CASSLLGDTEAFF. The CDR3 bases are TGTGCCAGCAGTTTATTAGGGGACACTGAAGCTTTCTTT. J is TRBJ1-1 and V is TRBV12-3 or TRBV12-4; D is possibly TRBD1 (5 bases). CDR3 length: 13 amino acids. V gave up 2 bases and J gave up 3 bases, with 7 bases separating them.

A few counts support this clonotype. In DNA, the CDR3 is TGTGCCAGCAGCGCCCTAGCGGGAGCTCTCAATGAGCAGTTCTTC. It codes for CASSALAGALNEQFF. V and J are TRBV7-8 and TRBJ2-1; 10 positions agree with TRBD2. V shed 5 bases and J 6 bases; nucleotides not matched to a gene: 7. Germline V gene lookup returns CDR1 SGHVS and CDR2 FQNEAQ. The CDR3 runs to 15 residues. The full variable domain, rest sourced from reference TRBV7-8 and TRBJ2-1, is GAGVSQSPRYKVAKRGQDVALRCDPISGHVSLFWYQQALGQGPEFLTYFQNEAQLDKSGLPSDRFFAERPEGSVSTLKIQRTQQEDSAVYLCASSALAGALNEQFFGPGTRLTVL.

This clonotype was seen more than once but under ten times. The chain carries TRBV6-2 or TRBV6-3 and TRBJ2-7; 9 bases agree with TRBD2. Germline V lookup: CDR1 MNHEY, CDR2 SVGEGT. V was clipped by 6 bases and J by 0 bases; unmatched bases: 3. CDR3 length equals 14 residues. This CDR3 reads CASSVAGASYEQYF. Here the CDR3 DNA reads TGTGCCAGCAGCGTAGCGGGAGCCTCCTACGAGCAGTACTTC.

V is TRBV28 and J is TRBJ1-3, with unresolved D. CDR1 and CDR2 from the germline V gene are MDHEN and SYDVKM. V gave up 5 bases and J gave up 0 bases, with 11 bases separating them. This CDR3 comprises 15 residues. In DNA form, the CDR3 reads TGTGCCAGCAGTGCCGGACGTCTCTCTGGAAACACCATATATTTT. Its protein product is CASSAGRLSGNTIYF.

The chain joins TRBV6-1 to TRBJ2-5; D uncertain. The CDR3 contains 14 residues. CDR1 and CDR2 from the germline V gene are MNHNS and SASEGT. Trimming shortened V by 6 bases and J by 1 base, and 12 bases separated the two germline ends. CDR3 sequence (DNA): TGTGCCAGCAGACGTTTAGGGCTCCAAGAGACCCAGTACTTC. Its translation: CASRRLGLQETQYF.

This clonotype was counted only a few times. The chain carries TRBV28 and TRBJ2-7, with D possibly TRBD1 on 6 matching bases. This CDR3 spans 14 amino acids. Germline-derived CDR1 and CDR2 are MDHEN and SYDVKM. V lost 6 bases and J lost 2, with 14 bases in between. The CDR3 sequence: CASRMDSPTYEQYF. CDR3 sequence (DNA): TGTGCCAGCAGAATGGACAGTCCTACCTACGAGCAGTACTTC.

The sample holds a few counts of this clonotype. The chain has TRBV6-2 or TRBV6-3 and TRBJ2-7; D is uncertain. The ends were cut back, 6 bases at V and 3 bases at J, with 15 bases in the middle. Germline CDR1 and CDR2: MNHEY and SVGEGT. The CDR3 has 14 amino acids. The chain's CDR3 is CASRNRLVNYEQYF. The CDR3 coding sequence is TGTGCCAGCAGAAACCGACTGGTGAACTACGAGCAGTACTTC.

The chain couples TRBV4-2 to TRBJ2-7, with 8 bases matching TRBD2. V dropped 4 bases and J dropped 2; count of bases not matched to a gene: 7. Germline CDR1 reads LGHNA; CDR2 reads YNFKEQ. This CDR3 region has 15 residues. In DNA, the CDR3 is TGTGCCAGCAGCCGATTCCTAGCGGGTACCTACGAGCAGTACTTC. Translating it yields CASSRFLAGTYEQYF.

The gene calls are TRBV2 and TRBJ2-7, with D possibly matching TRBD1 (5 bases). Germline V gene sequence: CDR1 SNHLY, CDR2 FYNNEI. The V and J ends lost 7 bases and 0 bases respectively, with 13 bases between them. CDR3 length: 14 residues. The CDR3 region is CASIRTQSSYEQYF. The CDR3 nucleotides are TGTGCCAGCATCAGGACACAGAGCTCCTACGAGCAGTACTTC. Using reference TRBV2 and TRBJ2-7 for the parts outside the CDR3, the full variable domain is EPEVTQTPSHQVTQMGQEVILRCVPISNHLYFYWYRQILGQKVEFLVSFYNNEISEKSEIFDDQFSVERPDGSNFTLKIRSTKLEDSAMYFCASIRTQSSYEQYFGPGTRLTVT.